Each of the 18 T cell receptor beta chains below was sequenced from the same sample in a study of T cells expressing NK-cell markers. TCRdb re-called the 5' RACE reads and shows each CDR3 protein once, DNA omitted. The sample table sets out some 600,000 distinct CDR3 sequences. Sequencing was carried out using blood T cells: a sorted CD56 or NKG2C T cell subset, CD4+ or CD8+ T cells, or bulk PBMC T cells (not recorded which). Receptors originate from a man aged 18-30 years in good health.

The V call is TRBV9, the J call TRBJ2-2; no DNA is available, so the TRBD2 call from TCRdb remains unchecked. Looked up from germline, CDR1 is SGDLS and CDR2 is YYNGEE. The CDR3 contains 17 residues. The CDR3 reads CASSTRQTSANTGELFF.

This chain joins TRBV10-3 and TRBJ2-2; TCRdb indicates TRBD2, and absent DNA this call remains unverified. CDR1 is ENHRY, CDR2 SYGVKD, per germline. CDR3 length equals 15 residues. Here the CDR3 reads CAISDGTANTGELFF.

The gene calls are TRBV12-3 or TRBV12-4 and TRBJ1-2; there is no DNA to check the TCRdb D call of TRBD1. The CDR3 runs to 15 residues. The CDR3: CASSLVGPQEEGYTF.

V gene TRBV12-5 combines with J gene TRBJ2-3. The germline V gene encodes CDR1 LGHNT and CDR2 FRNRAP. The length of the CDR3 is 14 residues. The CDR3 region is CASGLLLATDTQYF.

This chain uses TRBV5-6 with TRBJ2-2; TCRdb calls TRBD2, which cannot be checked without DNA. The CDR3 sequence is 15 residues long. The germline V gene encodes CDR1 SGHDT and CDR2 YYEEEE. CDR3 loop: CASSLAGERTGELFF. The full variable domain, in which reference TRBV5-6 and TRBJ2-2 provide the parts outside the CDR3, is DAGVTQSPTHLIKTRGQQVTLRCSPKSGHDTVSWYQQALGQGPQFIFQYYEEEERQRGNFPDRFSGHQFPNYSSELNVNALLLGDSALYLCASSLAGERTGELFFGEGSRLTVL.

The chain carries TRBV12-3 or TRBV12-4 and TRBJ2-6. This CDR3 has 15 amino acids. The CDR3 here is CASRLAATGANVLTF.

The CDR3 is CASSPEVNRFEAFF. V gene TRBV4-2 combines with J gene TRBJ1-1. From germline, CDR1 is LGHNA and CDR2 YNFKEQ. This CDR3 has 14 residues.

The chain couples TRBV7-8 to TRBJ2-2; TCRdb selects TRBD1, and the lack of DNA leaves this call unchecked. Looked up from germline, CDR1 is SGHVS and CDR2 is FQNEAQ. The length of the CDR3 is 14 residues. This CDR3 is CASSPVGGTGELFF.

The rearrangement joins TRBV20-1 to TRBJ2-7. The CDR3 spans 12 residues. Germline V gene lookup returns CDR1 DFQATT and CDR2 SNEGSKA (reference sequence). CDR3 region: CSANDPPYEQYF.

This sequence joins TRBV4-1 and TRBJ2-3; TCRdb picks TRBD1, but there is no DNA to check that call. The germline CDR1 and CDR2 sequences are MGHRA and YSYEKL. This CDR3 region has 12 residues. The CDR3: CASSPLGATQYF.

V usage is TRBV6-5 and J usage is TRBJ2-1; there is no DNA to check the TCRdb D call of TRBD1. This CDR3 is 13 amino acids long. CDR1 and CDR2 from the germline V gene are MNHEY and SVGAGI. CDR3 sequence reads: CASSYGRRDEQFF.

The rearrangement joins TRBV6-1 to TRBJ1-1. This CDR3 has 14 residues. Germline CDR1 MNHNS, CDR2 SASEGT. CDR3 protein: CATVGRQHNTEAFF.

The V gene is TRBV11-2, the J gene TRBJ1-1. From germline, CDR1 is SGHAT and CDR2 FQNNGV. The CDR3 runs 17 residues. The CDR3 sequence: CASSLVRGTRPNTEAFF.

The chain links TRBV18 to TRBJ2-4. This CDR3 spans 12 amino acids. Germline V lookup: CDR1 KGHSH, CDR2 LQKENI. CDR3 loop: CASSPPAGFQYF.

The chain couples TRBV20-1 to TRBJ1-1. Germline assignment: CDR1 DFQATT and CDR2 SNEGSKA (reference sequence). The CDR3 consists of 14 residues. CDR3 sequence: CSARDPAGNTEAFF.

V and J are TRBV9 and TRBJ2-1; there is no DNA to check the TCRdb D call of TRBD2. The CDR3 consists of 15 residues. Germline loops: CDR1 SGDLS, CDR2 YYNGEE. The CDR3 loop reads CASSQIGGSSGEQFF.

The CDR3 sequence: CASSRTRTTGVNEQFF. The J gene is TRBJ2-1, the V gene TRBV6-2 or TRBV6-3; TCRdb names TRBD1, which stays unverified in the absence of DNA. The CDR3 runs to 16 residues. Per germline, CDR1 MNHEY and CDR2 SVGEGT.

The chain employs TRBV7-2 and TRBJ2-5; TCRdb picks TRBD1, but there is no DNA to check that call. Germline V lookup: CDR1 SGHTA, CDR2 FQGNSA. The CDR3 length is 15 residues. This chain's CDR3 is CASSRETARRETQYF.